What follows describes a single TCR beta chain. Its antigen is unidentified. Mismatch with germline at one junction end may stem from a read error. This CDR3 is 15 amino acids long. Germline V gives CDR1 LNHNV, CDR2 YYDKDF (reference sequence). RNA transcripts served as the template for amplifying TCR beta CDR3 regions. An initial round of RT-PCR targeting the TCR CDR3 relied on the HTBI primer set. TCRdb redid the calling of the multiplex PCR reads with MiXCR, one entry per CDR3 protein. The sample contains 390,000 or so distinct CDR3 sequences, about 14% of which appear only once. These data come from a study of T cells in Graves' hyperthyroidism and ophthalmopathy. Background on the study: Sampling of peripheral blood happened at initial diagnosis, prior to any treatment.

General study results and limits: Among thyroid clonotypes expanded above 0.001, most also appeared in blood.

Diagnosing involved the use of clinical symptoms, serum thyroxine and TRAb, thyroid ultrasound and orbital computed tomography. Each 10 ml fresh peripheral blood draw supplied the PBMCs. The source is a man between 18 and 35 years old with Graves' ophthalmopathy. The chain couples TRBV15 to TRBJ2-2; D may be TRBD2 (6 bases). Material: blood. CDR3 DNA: TGTGCCACCGGCAGGAGTCGGACTCATACCGGGGGGCTGTTTTTT. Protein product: CATGRSRTHTGGLFF.